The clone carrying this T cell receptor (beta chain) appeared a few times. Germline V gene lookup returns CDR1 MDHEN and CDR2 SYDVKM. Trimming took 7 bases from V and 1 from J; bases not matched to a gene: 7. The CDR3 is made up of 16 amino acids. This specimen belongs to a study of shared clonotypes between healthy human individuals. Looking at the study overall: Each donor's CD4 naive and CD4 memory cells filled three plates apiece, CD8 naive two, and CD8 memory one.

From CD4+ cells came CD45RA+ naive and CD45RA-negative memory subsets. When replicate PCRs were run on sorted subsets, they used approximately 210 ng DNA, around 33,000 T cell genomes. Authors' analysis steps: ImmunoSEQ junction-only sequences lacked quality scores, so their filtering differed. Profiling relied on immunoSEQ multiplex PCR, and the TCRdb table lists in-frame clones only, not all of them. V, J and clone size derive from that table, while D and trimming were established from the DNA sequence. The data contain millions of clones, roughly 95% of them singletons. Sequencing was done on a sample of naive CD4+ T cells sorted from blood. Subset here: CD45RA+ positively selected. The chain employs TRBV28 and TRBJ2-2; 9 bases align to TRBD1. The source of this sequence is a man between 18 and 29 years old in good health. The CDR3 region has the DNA TGTGCCAGCACCCCAGGGGGACAGGGGAACACCGGGGAGCTGTTTTTT. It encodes CASTPGGQGNTGELFF.